The rows below give T cell receptor beta chains drawn from one sample of a study of T cells expressing NK-cell markers. TCRdb reworked the 5' RACE reads into one entry per CDR3 protein, no DNA. The ten top clones account for roughly a fifth, within a sample of roughly 160,000 distinct CDR3 sequences. Sample: blood T cells: a sorted CD56 or NKG2C T cell subset, CD4+ or CD8+ T cells, or bulk PBMC T cells (not recorded which). The receptors originated from a man aged 18-70 years in good health. Both conserved end residues are part of each CDR3.

V gene	J gene	CDR3 protein
TRBV11-2	TRBJ1-1	CASSFGYGQPNTEAFF
TRBV13	TRBJ2-3	CASSLSLGGAQYF
TRBV12-1	TRBJ2-6	CASSLAGGPGANVLTF
TRBV28	TRBJ1-1	CASSFDSRGAEAFF
TRBV7-9	TRBJ2-5	CASSLIVGGQETQYF
TRBV6-5	TRBJ2-1	CASSSYGSSYNEQFF
TRBV27	TRBJ2-7	CASSRRDGHSYEQYF
TRBV7-8	TRBJ2-2	CASSLVPGQGTGELFF
TRBV24-1	TRBJ1-2	CATSDGTVNYGYTF
TRBV30	TRBJ2-1	CAWSVDIYNEQFF
TRBV7-9	TRBJ2-1	CASSTSGGATYNEQFF
TRBV3-1	TRBJ2-7	CASSPGTGFYEQYF
TRBV27	TRBJ1-1	CASSLAGGYTEAFF
TRBV13	TRBJ2-7	CASSHSSSRYEQYF
TRBV9	TRBJ1-1	CASSGGQPNTEAFF
TRBV4-2	TRBJ1-2	CASSHGAALYGYTF
TRBV7-9	TRBJ2-1	CASSTEGNEQFF
TRBV27	TRBJ2-6	CASSPWDGYSGANVLTF
TRBV11-2	TRBJ2-6	CASSQSYWANVLTF
TRBV29-1	TRBJ2-7	CSANLGYEQYF
TRBV7-9	TRBJ1-2	CASSSNRTGSDYTF
TRBV7-8	TRBJ2-1	CASRWTSGGANEQFF
TRBV3-1	TRBJ2-5	CASSQDSVPGVLETQYF
TRBV24-1	TRBJ2-5	CATSDMGTVETQYF
TRBV7-9	TRBJ1-2	CASSLVVEGYTF
TRBV4-1	TRBJ2-7	CASSQEGAIVGRYEQYF
TRBV28	TRBJ2-5	CASSLSSGVLETQYF
TRBV12-5	TRBJ1-1	CASGSDRGRTEAFF
TRBV21-1	TRBJ1-5	CASSTRPRNNQPQHF
TRBV29-1	TRBJ1-1	CSVVKNTEAFF
TRBV19	TRBJ2-7	CASSLRTATYEQYF
TRBV27	TRBJ2-7	CASSLQLNYEQYF
TRBV4-1	TRBJ1-1	CASSQGIKAFF
TRBV25-1	TRBJ1-2	CASNTGTYGYTF
TRBV28	TRBJ2-1	CASSTNNEQFF
TRBV2	TRBJ2-7	CASSEGPTHSYEQYF
TRBV27	TRBJ1-2	CASSLLGTNYGYTF
TRBV4-1	TRBJ2-7	CASSQIQGTYEQYF
TRBV3-1	TRBJ1-1	CASSPDHLEDRPDTEAFF
TRBV12-5	TRBJ2-3	CASGLRVAGGPDTQYF
TRBV28	TRBJ1-2	CASSLSVNGYTF